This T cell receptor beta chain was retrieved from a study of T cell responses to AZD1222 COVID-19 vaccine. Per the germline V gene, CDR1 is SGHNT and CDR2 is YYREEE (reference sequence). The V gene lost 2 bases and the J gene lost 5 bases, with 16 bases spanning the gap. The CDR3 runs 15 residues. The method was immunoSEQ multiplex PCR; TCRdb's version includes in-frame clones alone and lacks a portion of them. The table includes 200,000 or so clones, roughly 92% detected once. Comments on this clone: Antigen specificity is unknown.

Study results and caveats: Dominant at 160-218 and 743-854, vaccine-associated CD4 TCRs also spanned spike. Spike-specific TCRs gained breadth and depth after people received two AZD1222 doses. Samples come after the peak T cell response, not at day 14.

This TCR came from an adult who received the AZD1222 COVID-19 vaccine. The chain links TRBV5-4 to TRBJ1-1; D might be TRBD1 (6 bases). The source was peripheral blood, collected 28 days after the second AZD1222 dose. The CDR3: CASSFGWGAGTEAFF. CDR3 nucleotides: TGTGCCAGCAGCTTCGGTTGGGGGGCTGGGACTGAAGCTTTCTTT.